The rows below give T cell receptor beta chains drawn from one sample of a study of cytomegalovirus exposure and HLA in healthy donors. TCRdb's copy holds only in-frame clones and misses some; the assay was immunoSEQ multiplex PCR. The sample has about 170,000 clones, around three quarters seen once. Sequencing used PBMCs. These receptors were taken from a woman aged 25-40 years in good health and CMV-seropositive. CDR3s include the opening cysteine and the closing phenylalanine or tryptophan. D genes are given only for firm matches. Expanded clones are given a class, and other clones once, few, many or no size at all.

CASSLDSNTEAFF,TGTGCCAGCAGCCTAGATTCGAACACTGAAGCTTTCTTT,-,TRBJ1-1,TRBV2,-
CASSRTGNYGYTF,TGTGCCAGCAGTAGGACAGGAAACTATGGCTACACCTTC,TRBD1,TRBJ1-2,TRBV25-1,few
CASSRGETQYF,TGTGCCAGCAGCCGAGGAGAGACCCAGTACTTC,-,TRBJ2-5,TRBV7-8,-
CASSYLPTNTGELFF,TGTGCCAGTTCCTATTTGCCTACGAACACCGGGGAGCTGTTTTTT,-,TRBJ2-2,TRBV6-5,-
CASSVGDRKNYGYTF,TGTGCCAGCAGCGTAGGTGACAGGAAGAACTATGGCTACACCTTC,-,TRBJ1-2,TRBV7-2,-
CASSSSFYRGYEQYF,TGTGCCAGCAGCTCCTCCTTTTACAGGGGTTACGAGCAGTACTTC,TRBD1,TRBJ2-7,TRBV11-2,-
CASSSRGQSSYEQYF,TGTGCCAGCAGCTCCCGGGGACAGAGCTCCTACGAGCAGTACTTC,TRBD1,TRBJ2-7,TRBV7-8,-
CASSQGRGRGTGELFF,TGCGCCAGCAGCCAAGGGCGGGGGAGAGGCACCGGGGAGCTGTTTTTT,TRBD2,TRBJ2-2,TRBV4-3,-
CASRLRQTSDTEAFF,TGTGCCAGCCGACTCCGACAGACTTCGGACACTGAAGCTTTCTTT,-,TRBJ1-1,TRBV27,-
CASSPSFTDGYTF,TGTGCCAGCAGCCCTTCTTTTACGGATGGCTACACCTTC,-,TRBJ1-2,TRBV5-4,-
CASSRLTNTNYGYTF,TGTGCCAGCAGTCGCCTGACAAATACTAACTATGGCTACACCTTC,-,TRBJ1-2,TRBV28,-
CASNIGDRVTEAFF,TGTGCCAGCAACATAGGGGACAGGGTGACTGAAGCTTTCTTT,TRBD1,TRBJ1-1,TRBV2,-
CASSPAVYTQYF,TGTGCCAGCTCCCCCGCGGTGTATACGCAGTATTTT,-,TRBJ2-3,TRBV18,-
CATSRTTGTANEKLFF,TGTGCCACCAGCAGAACCACAGGGACGGCAAATGAAAAACTGTTTTTT,-,TRBJ1-4,TRBV15,-
CASVTGPYEQYF,TGTGCCAGCGTAACAGGGCCCTACGAGCAGTACTTC,-,TRBJ2-7,TRBV28,-
CASSVVPSGTDTQYF,TGTGCCAGCAGCGTAGTTCCTAGCGGCACAGATACGCAGTATTTT,-,TRBJ2-3,TRBV9,once
CASTLGGSGSYNEQFF,TGTGCCAGCACCCTCGGCGGGAGTGGGTCCTACAATGAGCAGTTCTTC,TRBD2,TRBJ2-1,TRBV5-4,-
CASSTNRGVWGLNVGQPQHF,TGTGCCAGCAGTACGAACAGGGGAGTGTGGGGTTTAAACGTCGGTCAGCCCCAGCATTTT,TRBD1,TRBJ1-5,TRBV27,-
CASSLSRQGHQPQHF,TGTGCCAGCAGTTTATCGAGACAGGGTCATCAGCCCCAGCATTTT,TRBD1,TRBJ1-5,TRBV27,-
CASSAVREGEQFF,TGCGCCAGCAGTGCGGTGCGGGAGGGTGAGCAGTTCTTC,TRBD2,TRBJ2-1,TRBV10-1,-
CASSPVMGTRREAFF,TGTGCCAGCAGCCCCGTTATGGGGACACGGAGAGAAGCTTTCTTT,-,TRBJ1-1,TRBV7-9,few
CASSYGQGRDFSGANVLTF,TGCGCCAGCAGCTATGGACAGGGCCGCGACTTCTCTGGGGCCAACGTCCTGACTTTC,TRBD1,TRBJ2-6,TRBV5-1,-
CASSKGQGGGEKLFF,TGTGCCAGCAGCAAAGGACAGGGTGGCGGTGAAAAACTGTTTTTT,TRBD1,TRBJ1-4,TRBV7-2,once
CASSRQREIDTQYF,TGTGCCAGCAGTCGTCAGCGGGAAATAGATACGCAGTATTTT,TRBD2,TRBJ2-3,TRBV2,-
CASSEGVLAKNIQYF,TGCGCCAGCAGCGAGGGGGTCTTAGCCAAAAACATTCAGTACTTC,-,TRBJ2-4,TRBV4-1,-
CASSLLAGGSTDTQYF,TGTGCCAGCAGCTTACTAGCGGGAGGGAGCACAGATACGCAGTATTTT,TRBD2,TRBJ2-3,TRBV7-9,-
CASTGGTSYEQYF,TGTGCCAGTACTGGGGGCACCTCCTACGAGCAGTACTTC,-,TRBJ2-7,TRBV19,-
CASSLIGVDYGYTF,TGTGCCAGCAGCTTGATAGGGGTTGACTATGGCTACACCTTC,-,TRBJ1-2,TRBV5-6,once
CASSESGGRNYEQYF,TGTGCCAGCAGCGAGAGCGGGGGGCGGAACTACGAGCAGTACTTC,TRBD2,TRBJ2-7,TRBV5-4,-
CASSLGQGAGTEAFF,TGTGCCAGCAGCCTGGGGCAGGGGGCTGGCACTGAAGCTTTCTTT,TRBD1,TRBJ1-1,TRBV9,-
CASSQQGMWTEAFF,TGTGCCAGCAGTCAACAGGGGATGTGGACTGAAGCTTTCTTT,TRBD1,TRBJ1-1,TRBV27,once
CASSAFQGAGVGYGYTF,TGTGCCAGCAGCGCATTCCAGGGGGCGGGGGTGGGGTATGGCTACACCTTC,TRBD1,TRBJ1-2,TRBV7-2,few
CASSYSQGTYEQYF,TGTGCCAGCAGTTACTCCCAGGGAACGTACGAGCAGTACTTC,-,TRBJ2-7,TRBV6-5,-
CSASMEKLFF,TGCAGTGCGAGTATGGAAAAACTGTTTTTT,-,TRBJ1-4,TRBV20-1,few
CASSYSDAGWDGYTF,TGTGCCAGCAGTTACTCGGACGCGGGTTGGGATGGCTACACCTTC,-,TRBJ1-2,TRBV6-6,-
CASSPFTGHEQFF,TGTGCCAGCAGTCCATTCACAGGACACGAGCAGTTCTTC,-,TRBJ2-1,TRBV27,-
CASTSTDRGLAGGGTGELFF,TGTGCCAGCACCTCCACGGACAGGGGACTAGCGGGGGGCGGCACCGGGGAGCTGTTTTTT,TRBD2,TRBJ2-2,TRBV27,-
CASSLLAGGAQETQYF,TGCGCCAGCAGTCTACTAGCGGGGGGAGCACAAGAGACCCAGTACTTC,TRBD2,TRBJ2-5,TRBV5-1,-
CASSSPTGVNTEAFF,TGTGCCAGCAGCTCGCCAACAGGGGTCAACACTGAAGCTTTCTTT,TRBD1,TRBJ1-1,TRBV7-9,once
CAWSFAGNSGNTIYF,TGTGCCTGGTCGTTTGCAGGGAATTCTGGAAACACCATATATTTT,-,TRBJ1-3,TRBV30,-
CASSLYTGMNTEAFF,TGTGCCAGCAGTTTATATACAGGGATGAACACTGAAGCTTTCTTT,-,TRBJ1-1,TRBV27,few
CSARTGTSTNEQFF,TGCAGCGCCCGAACGGGGACATCTACCAATGAGCAGTTCTTC,-,TRBJ2-1,TRBV29-1,once
CASSLSQGHEKLFF,TGTGCCAGCAGCTTAAGTCAGGGTCATGAAAAACTGTTTTTT,-,TRBJ1-4,TRBV7-9,-
CASSGLAATDTQYF,TGTGCCAGTAGTGGGTTAGCGGCAACAGATACGCAGTATTTT,-,TRBJ2-3,TRBV19,-
CAINSRTTDEQFF,TGTGCCATCAATTCTCGGACTACCGATGAGCAGTTCTTC,-,TRBJ2-1,TRBV10-3,-
CASSPPGQPQHF,TGTGCCAGCTCACCACCGGGCCAGCCCCAGCATTTT,-,TRBJ1-5,TRBV18,-
CASSSRAGLAGGSLYNEQFF,TGTGCCAGCAGCTCACGGGCGGGACTAGCGGGAGGAAGCCTCTACAATGAGCAGTTCTTC,TRBD2,TRBJ2-1,TRBV9,-
CASSPSARQETQYF,TGTGCCAGCAGCCCGAGCGCACGTCAAGAGACCCAGTACTTC,-,TRBJ2-5,TRBV7-8,-
CASGSWEGQETQYF,TGTGCCAGCGGGTCTTGGGAGGGGCAAGAGACCCAGTACTTC,TRBD2,TRBJ2-5,TRBV28,-
CASIGDTRLYEQYF,TGTGCCAGCATAGGGGACACCCGCCTCTACGAGCAGTACTTC,-,TRBJ2-7,TRBV2,-
CASSIEQGNYGYTF,TGTGCCAGCAGCATAGAACAGGGGAACTATGGCTACACCTTC,TRBD1,TRBJ1-2,TRBV5-8,-
CASSPTGTQYF,TGTGCCAGCAGCCCGACGGGGACCCAGTACTTC,-,TRBJ2-5,TRBV7-9,-
CASSQDTALNTEAFF,TGCGCCAGCAGCCAAGACACCGCGTTGAACACTGAAGCTTTCTTT,-,TRBJ1-1,TRBV4-3,-
CASSAGQGGNYGYTF,TGTGCCAGCAGCGCCGGACAGGGAGGTAACTATGGCTACACCTTC,TRBD1,TRBJ1-2,TRBV7-9,-
CASTLLPTGNTGELFF,TGTGCCAGTACTCTCCTCCCGACGGGGAACACCGGGGAGCTGTTTTTT,-,TRBJ2-2,TRBV19,once